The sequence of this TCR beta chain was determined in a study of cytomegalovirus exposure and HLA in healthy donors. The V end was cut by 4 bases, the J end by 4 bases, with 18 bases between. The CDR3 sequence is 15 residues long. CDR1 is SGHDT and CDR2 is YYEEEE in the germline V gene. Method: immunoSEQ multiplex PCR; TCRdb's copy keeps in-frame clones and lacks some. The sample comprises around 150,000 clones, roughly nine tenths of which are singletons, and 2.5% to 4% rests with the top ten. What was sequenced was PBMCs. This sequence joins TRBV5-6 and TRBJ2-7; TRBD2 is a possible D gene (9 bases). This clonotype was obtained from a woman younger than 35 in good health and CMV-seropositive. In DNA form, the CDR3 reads TGTGCCAGCAGCCAGGGGGCGGGAGGGCTGTACGAGCAGTACTTC. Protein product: CASSQGAGGLYEQYF. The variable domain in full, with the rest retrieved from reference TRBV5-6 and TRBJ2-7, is DAGVTQSPTHLIKTRGQQVTLRCSPKSGHDTVSWYQQALGQGPQFIFQYYEEEERQRGNFPDRFSGHQFPNYSSELNVNALLLGDSALYLCASSQGAGGLYEQYFGPGTRLTVT.